The T cell receptor beta chain under discussion was sequenced for a study of shared clonotypes between healthy human individuals. On this clone: Just one base apart from a much larger clone, this may be a read error.

In the authors' workflow: Quality scores were absent from the junction-only immunoSEQ sequences, so filtering differed. The method was immunoSEQ multiplex PCR; TCRdb's version includes in-frame clones alone and lacks a portion of them. V, J and clone size are taken as reported in that table, and D and trimming were inferred from the DNA itself. The sample records 450,000 to 500,000 clones, over 75% being singletons. There are 17 residues in the CDR3. The J segment lost 0 bases and the V segment lost 4 bases, leaving 6 bases of the junction unmatched. Germline V gives CDR1 SGHRS, CDR2 YFSETQ. All donors were healthy HIV-negative adults lacking recent acute infections or vaccinations.

The receptor's source is a woman in her forties in good health. Some clones in this sample may be carry-over from other donors' samples. The J gene is TRBJ2-3, the V gene TRBV5-1; TRBD2 matches 12 bases. The specimen sequenced was PBMCs. In DNA, the CDR3 is TGCGCCAGCAGCGCGGATGGGACTAGCGGGAGCACAGATACGCAGTATTTT. Amino acids: CASSADGTSGSTDTQYF.